The count of the clone carrying this T cell receptor beta chain is one. What it recognizes is unknown. Looked up from germline, CDR1 is SGHKS and CDR2 is YYEKEE (reference sequence). This CDR3 is 15 amino acids long. V dropped 4 bases and J dropped 2 bases, with 12 bases sitting between them. These data come from a study of response to subunit inactivated influenza vaccine. Overall study findings and caveats: Few additional T cells are recruited per seasonal influenza vaccination, authors suggested.

Via MiXCR, TCRdb re-called the RT-PCR reads, giving one row per CDR3 protein. The data show over 650,000 distinct CDR3 sequences, with 18% seen just once and approximately 10% held by the top ten. The receptor was isolated from a man aged 50 to 59 who received an inactivated influenza vaccine. This specimen was PBMCs from blood, taken around 5 days after vaccination. This sequence joins TRBV5-5 and TRBJ2-2; weak D call: TRBD2 (6 bases). CDR3 region: CASSRTTRNTGELFF. DNA of the CDR3: TGTGCCAGCAGCCGGACTACCAGAAACACCGGGGAGCTGTTTTTT. Full variable domain (rest looked up from reference TRBV5-5 and TRBJ2-2): DAGVTQSPTHLIKTRGQQVTLRCSPISGHKSVSWYQQVLGQGPQFIFQYYEKEERGRGNFPDRFSARQFPNYSSELNVNALLLGDSALYLCASSRTTRNTGELFFGEGSRLTVL.